This T cell receptor (beta chain) originates from a study of T-cell reconstitution after alpha-beta-depleted transplantation in children. The study's findings and limits: Reportedly, alpha-beta T cells present about two months post-transplant originated from several hundred expanded clones of graft origin. Some patients' high day-60 TCRbeta diversity was attributed to recipient cells surviving conditioning. T-cell counts and diversity at one year following transplant were attributed mainly to newly produced T cells.

As concerns this clonotype: Its antigen is still unknown.

A library of TCRbeta sequences, prepared with unique molecular identifiers, was generated. TCRdb analysed the PCR reads with MiXCR anew, one entry per CDR3 protein. The data show 580,000 or so distinct CDR3 sequences, 23% seen once. Germline CDR1 and CDR2: SGHAT and FQNNGV. V lost 9 bases and J 5 bases, leaving 11 bases between the germline ends. The CDR3 covers 12 residues. The sequence was collected from a boy under two years old who had a stem cell transplant for acute myeloid leukemia, so the T cells may come from the graft donor. V and J are TRBV11-2 and TRBJ2-1; D gene unclear. The sample here was PBMCs, mostly from graft donor cells, taken 360 days after TCRalphabeta/CD19-depleted stem cell transplant. The CDR3 DNA reads TGTGCCAGTAAAGTGGACGACAATGAGCAGTTCTTC. The encoded protein is CASKVDDNEQFF.